The 29 T cell receptor beta chains listed next were all sequenced from one sample in a study of metastatic and nonmetastatic thyroid tumors (dated by TCRdb to the early 2020s). Before undergoing thyroid surgery, none of the patients had been given any kind of treatment. Receptor libraries were prepared by PCR. The sample was run on an Illumina HiSeq 4000. TCRdb reprocessing: public reads trimmed at Q25 with fastp, clones called with MiXCR, in-frame beta chains kept. This sample comprises over 25,000 clones, over 15% of them detected only once. The leading ten clones occupy roughly a tenth of the sample. Specimen: blood. The source of these receptors is a female donor with papillary thyroid cancer or a benign thyroid nodule (not recorded which). Some clones in this sample may be carry-over from other donors' samples.

In its sample, this clone ranks as medium-sized. The chain carries TRBV27 and TRBJ1-2, with 11 bases matching TRBD1. CDR1 and CDR2 (germline): MNHEY, SMNVEV (reference sequence). This CDR3 region has 17 residues. The V segment lost 8 bases and the J segment 14 bases; nucleotides outside the gene matches: 25. CDR3 coding DNA: TGTGCCAGCGCGCTTGCCCCGGCTTCACCCCCGGGACAGGGGGTAACCTTC. Protein: CASALAPASPPGQGVTF.

This clone was counted a few times. A junction end diverges from the germline sequence, so it may reflect a read error. CDR3 region: CASSPSIRDLEQETQCF. The CDR3 region has the DNA TGTGCCAGCAGCCCATCCATACGGGATTTGGAGCAAGAGACCCAGTGCTTC. V is TRBV3-1 and J is TRBJ2-5; the D gene is possibly TRBD2 (5 bases). The CDR3 is 17 amino acids. CDR1 and CDR2 from the germline V gene are LGHDT and YNNKEL (reference sequence).

There are many counts of this clone. V gene TRBV11-3 combines with J gene TRBJ1-1; the D gene is possibly TRBD1 (5 bases). This CDR3 comprises 14 residues. Between the trimmed V and J ends, which lost 4 bases and 4 bases, there was a span of 13 bases. Germline CDR1 is SGHNT and CDR2 is YENEEA. The CDR3 loop reads CASSSSGGSTEAFF. CDR3 DNA sequence: TGTGCCAGCAGCTCTTCGGGGGGGTCCACTGAAGCTTTCTTT.

V gene TRBV7-2 combines with J gene TRBJ2-2; 10 bases align to TRBD2. This CDR3 has 15 residues. Germline CDR1 reads SGHTA; CDR2 reads FQGNSA. The ends lost 4 bases at V and 6 bases at J; junction bases unmatched: 5. CDR3 sequence: CASSSSGRAAGELFF. CDR3 nucleotides: TGTGCCAGCAGCTCGAGCGGGAGGGCGGCCGGGGAGCTGTTTTTT.

This clone was recorded many times. The J gene is TRBJ2-2, the V gene TRBV20-1; D is perhaps TRBD1 or TRBD2 (6 bases each). CDR3 length equals 13 residues. Germline V lookup: CDR1 DFQATT, CDR2 SNEGSKA (reference sequence). V lost 6 bases and J 4 bases, leaving 12 bases between the germline ends. CDR3 nucleotide sequence: TGCAGTGCCAGGAGGGGGTCCACCGGGGAGCTGTTTTTT. Its protein product is CSARRGSTGELFF.

About this clone: One end of the junction varies from germline; a read error may be responsible. V usage is TRBV7-2 and J usage is TRBJ2-5; 7 bases match TRBD2. The germline CDR1 and CDR2 sequences are SGHTA and FQGNSA. The CDR3 extends over 14 amino acids. CDR3 loop: CASSSRSGGETHYF. CDR3 in DNA: TGTGCCAGCAGCTCGAGATCGGGGGGAGAGACCCATTACTTC.

This clone appeared many times. A much larger clone differs by one base, so this may be a read error. CDR3 residues: CAGSPGGTGGRNTEAFF. CDR3 DNA sequence: TGTGCCGGCAGCCCGGGTGGGACAGGGGGTAGGAACACTGAAGCTTTCTTT. The rearrangement joins TRBV11-2 to TRBJ1-1; 11 bases map to TRBD1. The CDR3 is 17 amino acids. Germline V lookup: CDR1 SGHAT, CDR2 FQNNGV.

This clone was picked up many times. The chain carries TRBV7-2 and TRBJ1-4, with TRBD1 matching over 7 bases. This CDR3 contains 15 residues. Germline CDR1 is SGHTA and CDR2 is FQGNSA. V shed 4 bases and J 0 bases; nucleotides not matched to a gene: 2. CDR3 loop: CASSSDRATNEKLFF. CDR3 sequence (DNA): TGTGCCAGCAGCTCAGACAGGGCAACTAATGAAAAACTGTTTTTT.

At least ten counts were recorded for this clone. J is TRBJ2-1 and V is TRBV5-1, with 12 bases identical to TRBD2. Germline CDR1 reads SGHRS; CDR2 reads YFSETQ. This CDR3 is built from 15 residues. The V gene end was trimmed by 3 bases and the J gene end by 7 bases; junction bases not matched to a gene: 5. The CDR3, as DNA: TGCGCCAGCAGCTCGACTAGCGGGGGTGTGAATGAGCAGTTCTTC. Its protein is CASSSTSGGVNEQFF.

This clone has at least ten counts. The CDR3 DNA reads as TGCAGTGCTGGACAGGGAGGGGAAAACACTGAAGCTTTCTTT. This translates into CSAGQGGENTEAFF. V usage is TRBV20-1 and J usage is TRBJ1-1; TRBD1 aligns across 8 bases. This CDR3 region has 14 residues. Germline V gene data show CDR1 as DFQATT and CDR2 as SNEGSKA (reference sequence). The V gene end was trimmed by 5 bases and the J gene end by 2 bases; junction bases not matched to a gene: 7.

Details on this clone: The junction does not match germline at one end; this may be a read error. The chain recombines TRBV7-3 with TRBJ2-1, with a possible D match to TRBD2 (5 bases). This CDR3 has 15 amino acids. Germline V gene sequence: CDR1 SGHTA, CDR2 FQGTGA. CDR3 loop: CASSSSVDSYSEQFF. In DNA, the CDR3 is TGTGCCAGCAGCTCCTCTGTGGACTCCTACAGTGAGCAGTTCTTC.

This clone came up many times. The J gene is TRBJ2-3, the V gene TRBV5-1, with D perhaps matching TRBD1 or TRBD2 (5 bases each). The V gene lost 4 bases and the J gene lost 2 bases, with 17 bases spanning the gap. Looked up from germline, CDR1 is SGHRS and CDR2 is YFSETQ. This CDR3 has 16 amino acids. CDR3 in amino acids: CASSQDPSGTTDTQYF. The CDR3 nucleotides are TGCGCCAGCAGCCAAGACCCATCCGGGACCACAGATACGCAGTATTTT.

The chain has TRBV11-2 and TRBJ2-5; D unresolved. Germline CDR1 SGHAT, CDR2 FQNNGV. The CDR3 extends over 15 amino acids. Trimming cost V 5 bases and J 5 bases, with 18 bases left between them. The CDR3 sequence: CASSPLLRPGETQYF. CDR3 sequence (DNA): TGTGCCAGCAGCCCCCTTCTACGTCCTGGGGAGACCCAGTACTTC.

This clone was seen ten or more times. The V call is TRBV27, the J call TRBJ1-1; weak D call: TRBD1 (6 bases). CDR3 length: 15 residues. Between the trimmed V and J ends, which lost 7 bases and 2 bases, there was a span of 17 bases. Germline loops: CDR1 MNHEY, CDR2 SMNVEV (reference sequence). The CDR3 region is CASNPLKGVNTEAFF. The CDR3 DNA sequence: TGTGCCAGCAACCCTCTAAAGGGGGTTAACACTGAAGCTTTCTTT.

This clone was seen once. The J gene is TRBJ2-7, the V gene TRBV30; D uncertain. The CDR3 sequence is 11 residues long. V was clipped by 0 bases and J by 7 bases, with 7 bases between them. Per the germline V gene, CDR1 is GTSNPN and CDR2 is SVGIG (reference sequence). The CDR3 region is CAWSVGYEQYF. CDR3 bases: TGTGCCTGGAGTGTAGGGTATGAGCAGTACTTC.

This clone was seen ten or more times. The rearrangement links TRBV18 to TRBJ2-7; the D gene is possibly TRBD1 (6 bases). Trimming pared 6 bases from V and 3 bases from J, leaving 12 bases between. The length of the CDR3 is 13 residues. Germline CDR1 and CDR2: KGHSH and LQKENI. The CDR3 nucleotides read TGTGCCAGCTCCAACGCAGGGGACTACGAGCAGTACTTC. Its protein product is CASSNAGDYEQYF.

This clone has at least ten counts. CDR3 amino acids: CASSSYSGYNEQFF. The CDR3 DNA is TGTGCCAGCAGTTCCTATTCAGGGTACAATGAGCAGTTCTTC. V is TRBV12-3 or TRBV12-4 and J is TRBJ2-1; a possible D gene is TRBD1 (5 bases). V was clipped by 4 bases and J by 4 bases, with 11 bases between them. CDR3 length: 14 residues.

There are many counts of this clone. A much larger clone lies one base from this, so it may be a read error. The chain links TRBV6-1 to TRBJ1-4; D possibly corresponds to TRBD1 (6 bases). Germline loops: CDR1 MNHNS, CDR2 SASEGT. The CDR3 is 17 amino acids. The CDR3 DNA is TGTGCCTGCAGTGAAGGGGGTCCCTTAGGGATTAATGAAAAACTGTTTTTT. This encodes CACSEGGPLGINEKLFF.

The chain couples TRBV6-1 to TRBJ2-5; a possible D gene is TRBD2 (5 bases). The CDR3 covers 12 residues. CDR1 and CDR2 from the germline V gene are MNHNS and SASEGT. The ends were cut back, 5 bases at V and 10 bases at J, with 14 bases in the middle. The CDR3 is CASSIQGADQYF. CDR3 nucleotide sequence: TGTGCCAGCAGTATCCAAGGAGCGGACCAGTACTTC.

In its sample, this clone was seen a few times. The CDR3 end shows no conserved phenylalanine or tryptophan, and so a read error is likely. The V gene is TRBV28, the J gene TRBJ1-1; D gene uncertain. CDR1 is MDHEN, CDR2 SYDVKM, per germline. This CDR3 is 11 amino acids long. V gave up 0 bases and J gave up 7 bases, with 3 bases separating them. CDR3 DNA: TGTGCCAGCAGTTTATGGAGTGAAGCTTTCTAT. This sequence encodes CASSLWSEAFY.

This clone was observed a few times. V is TRBV6-4 and J is TRBJ2-3; D gene uncertain. V shed 0 bases and J shed 0 bases, with 7 bases lying between them. CDR1 is MRHNA, CDR2 SNTAGT, per germline. This CDR3 is 15 amino acids long. The CDR3, as DNA: TGTGCCAGCAGTGACTCGGGCGGTAGCACAGATACGCAGTATTTT. Translation: CASSDSGGSTDTQYF.

This clone showed up many times. The rearrangement links TRBV19 to TRBJ2-5; a possible D gene is TRBD2 (5 bases). CDR1 LNHDA and CDR2 SQIVND come from the germline V gene (reference sequence). CDR3 length equals 15 residues. With 3 bases removed from V and 3 bases from J, the gap between germline ends came to 14 bases. Here the CDR3 reads CASSIMAGQEETQYF. The CDR3 DNA is TGTGCCAGTAGTATTATGGCGGGTCAAGAAGAGACCCAGTACTTC.

The chain recombines TRBV7-2 with TRBJ2-7; D possibly uses TRBD1 or TRBD2 (5 bases each). The length of the CDR3 is 14 residues. Germline V gene lookup returns CDR1 SGHTA and CDR2 FQGNSA. V lost 5 bases and J 2 bases, leaving 13 bases between the germline ends. The CDR3 protein is CASSVRDPAYEQYF. The CDR3 DNA is TGTGCCAGCAGCGTCCGGGACCCCGCCTACGAGCAGTACTTC.

This clone has only a few counts. This chain joins TRBV24-1 and TRBJ1-5, with D possibly TRBD1 on 6 matching bases. Trimming took off 4 bases at V and 7 bases at J, with 7 bases between the two ends. Germline-derived CDR1 and CDR2 are KGHDR and SFDVKD. CDR3 length: 12 residues. CDR3 sequence reads: CATSEQGQPQHF. CDR3 nucleotides: TGTGCCACCAGTGAGCAGGGGCAGCCCCAGCATTTT.

The chain links TRBV12-3 or TRBV12-4 to TRBJ2-5; 7 bases are shared with TRBD1. This CDR3 has 11 amino acids. J lost 13 bases, V lost 1 base, and 3 bases had no gene match. Here the CDR3 DNA reads TGTGCCAGCAGTTTAGGGGACAGATCGTACTTC. Protein sequence: CASSLGDRSYF.

Ten or more counts support this clone. This chain joins TRBV7-9 and TRBJ1-5; D possibly corresponds to TRBD1 (6 bases). The CDR3 runs 13 residues. Germline CDR1 is SEHNR and CDR2 is FQNEAQ (reference sequence). With 2 bases removed from V and 9 bases from J, the gap between germline ends came to 11 bases. As DNA, the CDR3 is TGTGCCAGCAGCTTACAGGGGCGGGGGCCCCAGCATTTT. It encodes CASSLQGRGPQHF.

This clone was counted at least ten times. V and J are TRBV12-3 or TRBV12-4 and TRBJ2-2, with D possibly matching TRBD1 (6 bases). This CDR3 comprises 13 residues. V was shortened by 5 bases and J by 5 bases, with 9 bases between the two germline ends. The CDR3 protein is CASSSTGTGELFF. The CDR3 nucleotides read TGTGCCAGCAGTAGTACAGGGACCGGGGAGCTGTTTTTT.

This clone has at least ten counts. The rearrangement joins TRBV5-1 to TRBJ2-1; D perhaps matches TRBD2 (5 bases). The CDR3 has 13 residues. Germline V gene sequence: CDR1 SGHRS, CDR2 YFSETQ. V was cut by 0 bases and J by 13 bases, with 14 bases left in between. DNA of the CDR3: TGCGCCAGCAGCTTGGGTCTCGAGGGTGCCCAGTTCTTC. Protein product: CASSLGLEGAQFF.

This clone was detected many times. The chain is built from TRBV24-1 and TRBJ2-3; 10 nucleotides align to TRBD2. Germline assignment: CDR1 KGHDR and CDR2 SFDVKD. CDR3 size: 15 residues. Trimming took 7 bases from V and 0 from J; bases not matched to a gene: 3. The CDR3 region is CATRGTSVSTDTQYF. CDR3 nucleotide sequence: TGTGCCACCAGGGGGACTAGCGTTAGCACAGATACGCAGTATTTT.